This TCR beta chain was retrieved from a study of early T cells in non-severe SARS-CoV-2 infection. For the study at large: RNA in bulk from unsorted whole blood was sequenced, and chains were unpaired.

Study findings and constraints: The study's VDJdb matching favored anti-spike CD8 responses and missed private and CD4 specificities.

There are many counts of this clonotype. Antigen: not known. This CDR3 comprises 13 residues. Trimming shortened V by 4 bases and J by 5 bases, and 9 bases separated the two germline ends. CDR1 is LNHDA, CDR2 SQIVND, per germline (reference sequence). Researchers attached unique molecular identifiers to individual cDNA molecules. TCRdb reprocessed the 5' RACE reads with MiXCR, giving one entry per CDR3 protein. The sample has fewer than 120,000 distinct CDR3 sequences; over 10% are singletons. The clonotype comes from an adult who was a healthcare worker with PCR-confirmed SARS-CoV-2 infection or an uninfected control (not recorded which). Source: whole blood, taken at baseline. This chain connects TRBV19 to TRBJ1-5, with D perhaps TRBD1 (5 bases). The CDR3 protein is CASSKDKYQPQHF. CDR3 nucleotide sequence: TGTGCCAGTAGTAAGGACAAATATCAGCCCCAGCATTTT.